One sample yielded the 31 T cell receptor beta chains listed below, sequenced in a study of cytomegalovirus exposure and HLA in healthy donors (dated by TCRdb to the late 2010s). The method behind the library was the immunoSEQ multiplex PCR assay. This immuneACCESS table, as held by TCRdb, lists in-frame sequences with V and J called but not all clones. Of the missing ones, under half trace to an unresolved V gene in checked studies; the others have no known cause. In all, the sample holds roughly 150,000 clones, and approximately 90% of those were seen once. The ten largest clones capture 3% of the sample. Sequences were obtained from PBMCs. Every receptor here comes from a man younger than 35 in good health and CMV-seronegative.

This clone was counted only a few times. The rearrangement links TRBV27 to TRBJ2-5, with D possibly matching TRBD2 (5 bases). The germline V gene has CDR1 MNHEY and CDR2 SMNVEV (reference sequence). Trimming cost V 8 bases and J 5 bases, with 18 bases left between them. There are 14 residues in the CDR3. For the CDR3, the DNA is TGTGCCAGCCTCCCTCCCGGGATAGTCGAGACCCAGTACTTC. It codes for CASLPPGIVETQYF.

This clone has just a few counts. CDR3 protein: CASSFTGGPGYTF. The CDR3 nucleotides are TGTGCCAGCAGCTTTACAGGGGGCCCTGGCTACACCTTC. The genes are TRBV28 and TRBJ1-2; 9 bases are shared with TRBD1. V lost 6 bases, J lost 7 bases, and 6 bases stayed unmatched. The germline CDR1 and CDR2 sequences are MDHEN and SYDVKM. The CDR3 runs 13 residues.

The rearrangement links TRBV2 to TRBJ1-1; D is possibly TRBD1 (5 bases). The CDR3 runs to 12 residues. V was shortened by 2 bases and J by 9 bases, with 10 bases between the two germline ends. The germline gives CDR1 SNHLY, CDR2 FYNNEI. Here the CDR3 reads CASSEQGHKAFF. CDR3 bases: TGTGCCAGCAGTGAACAGGGTCATAAAGCTTTCTTT.

The chain combines TRBV19 with TRBJ1-2; D unresolved. Germline assignment: CDR1 LNHDA and CDR2 SQIVND (reference sequence). CDR3 size: 15 residues. Trimming took 5 bases from V and 8 from J, leaving 21 bases between them. For the CDR3, the DNA is TGTGCCAGTAGTCCCGCCCCCGTCGCGCTGGTAGGCTACACCTTC. It yields the protein CASSPAPVALVGYTF.

The V call is TRBV28, the J call TRBJ1-5; tentative D call: TRBD1 (5 bases). The V gene lost 2 bases and the J gene lost 7 bases, with 9 bases spanning the gap. The CDR3 length is 13 residues. From germline, CDR1 is MDHEN and CDR2 SYDVKM. CDR3 in DNA: TGTGCCAGCAGTTTAGCGGGGACCCAGCCCCAGCATTTT. Its protein product is CASSLAGTQPQHF. Supplemented by reference TRBV28 and TRBJ1-5, the full variable domain reads DVKVTQSSRYLVKRTGEKVFLECVQDMDHENMFWYRQDPGLGLRLIYFSYDVKMKEKGDIPEGYSVSREKKERFSLILESASTNQTSMYLCASSLAGTQPQHFGDGTRLSIL.

The chain employs TRBV27 and TRBJ2-1; tentative D call: TRBD2 (5 bases). The V and J ends lost 3 bases and 6 bases respectively, with 9 bases between them. The CDR3 has 13 residues. Germline CDR1 MNHEY, CDR2 SMNVEV (reference sequence). The CDR3 reads CASSFGGLNEQFF. CDR3 nucleotides: TGTGCCAGCAGTTTCGGCGGGCTCAATGAGCAGTTCTTC.

The chain links TRBV29-1 to TRBJ1-5; weak D call: TRBD1 (5 bases). Germline V gene data show CDR1 as SQVTM and CDR2 as ANQGSEA. The CDR3 has 13 amino acids. Trimming cost V 3 bases and J 4 bases, with 10 bases left between them. CDR3 coding DNA: TGCAGCGTTGAGTCAGGGTGGAATCAGCCCCAGCATTTT. Amino acid sequence: CSVESGWNQPQHF.

This chain links TRBV6-1 with TRBJ1-1, with D uncertain. Trimming removed 0 bases from V and 4 bases from J, with 9 bases in between. CDR1 and CDR2 from the germline V gene are MNHNS and SASEGT. This CDR3 is built from 14 residues. The CDR3 region has the DNA TGTGCCAGCAGTGAAGCTTCGGCGGGCACTGAAGCTTTCTTT. Translated, it gives CASSEASAGTEAFF.

The V and J genes are TRBV28 and TRBJ2-7; D gene ambiguous. The V and J ends lost 2 bases and 0 bases respectively, with 5 bases between them. Per the germline V gene, CDR1 is MDHEN and CDR2 is SYDVKM. The CDR3 is made up of 13 amino acids. The DNA of the CDR3 is TGTGCCAGCAGTTTAGCTAGCTCCTACGAGCAGTACTTC. It is translated as CASSLASSYEQYF.

The gene calls are TRBV2 and TRBJ2-1, with a possible D match to TRBD2 (7 bases). Germline values: CDR1 SNHLY, CDR2 FYNNEI. This CDR3 is 13 amino acids long. V was shortened by 10 bases and J by 5 bases, with 15 bases between the two germline ends. Here the CDR3 reads CATEGGADNEQFF. In DNA, the CDR3 is TGTGCCACCGAGGGGGGGGCCGACAATGAGCAGTTCTTC.

This clone appeared once. V gene TRBV19 combines with J gene TRBJ2-5, with 10 bases fitting TRBD2. Germline V gene sequence: CDR1 LNHDA, CDR2 SQIVND (reference sequence). The CDR3 runs to 17 residues. V shed 0 bases and J 5 bases; nucleotides not matched to a gene: 9. CDR3 sequence (DNA): TGTGCCAGTAGTATAGACCAGCGGGGGGGCCGTAGGGAGACCCAGTACTTC. Translated: CASSIDQRGGRRETQYF.

This clone was detected ten times or more. This chain uses TRBV6-1 with TRBJ2-2, with D possibly TRBD1 on 5 matching bases. Germline lookup yields CDR1 MNHNS and CDR2 SASEGT. Trimming took 7 bases from V and 4 from J, leaving 13 bases between them. This CDR3 has 14 amino acids. In DNA form, the CDR3 reads TGTGCCAGCACCGATCAAGACAGCACCGGGGAGCTGTTTTTT. Protein: CASTDQDSTGELFF.

V and J are TRBV27 and TRBJ2-7; 9 positions agree with TRBD1. The trim removed 2 bases at V and 3 bases at J, leaving 8 bases unmatched. Germline V lookup: CDR1 MNHEY, CDR2 SMNVEV (reference sequence). There are 16 residues in the CDR3. CDR3 sequence: CASSLRGQGGFYEQYF. In DNA form, the CDR3 reads TGTGCCAGCAGTTTAAGGGGACAGGGAGGGTTCTACGAGCAGTACTTC.

J is TRBJ1-6 and V is TRBV19, with TRBD1 matching 10 bases. The junction had 4 bases not matched to a gene; V was cut back by 6 bases and J by 8 bases. This CDR3 has 14 amino acids. Germline-derived CDR1 and CDR2 are LNHDA and SQIVND (reference sequence). This chain's CDR3 is CASRAGTGDSPLHF. In DNA form, the CDR3 reads TGTGCCAGTAGAGCCGGGACAGGGGATTCACCCCTCCACTTT.

This clone was seen a handful of times. The genes are TRBV18 and TRBJ1-5; TRBD1 is a possible D gene (5 bases). Per the germline V gene, CDR1 is KGHSH and CDR2 is LQKENI. The CDR3 has 15 amino acids. Trimming pared 3 bases from V and 6 bases from J, leaving 15 bases between. CDR3 amino acids: CASSPDAGRGQPQHF. The CDR3 DNA is TGTGCCAGCTCACCCGATGCAGGGAGGGGTCAGCCCCAGCATTTT.

The gene calls are TRBV2 and TRBJ1-5, with D possibly TRBD1 on 5 matching bases. CDR3 length equals 13 residues. Trimming pared 7 bases from V and 7 bases from J, leaving 14 bases between. Germline V gives CDR1 SNHLY, CDR2 FYNNEI. DNA for the CDR3: TGTGCCAGCACCTCAGGGCTTGGACAGCCCCAGCATTTT. Amino acids: CASTSGLGQPQHF. The full variable domain, rest sourced from reference TRBV2 and TRBJ1-5, is EPEVTQTPSHQVTQMGQEVILRCVPISNHLYFYWYRQILGQKVEFLVSFYNNEISEKSEIFDDQFSVERPDGSNFTLKIRSTKLEDSAMYFCASTSGLGQPQHFGDGTRLSIL.

In its sample, this clone was seen a few times. This chain links TRBV7-9 with TRBJ2-7; TRBD1 matches at 8 bases. The CDR3 has 15 amino acids. Per the germline V gene, CDR1 is SEHNR and CDR2 is FQNEAQ (reference sequence). V dropped 8 bases and J dropped 4; count of bases not matched to a gene: 13. DNA for the CDR3: TGTGCCAGCCTCCTAGGGGCAGGGGGCTGGTACGAGCAGTACTTC. Amino acids: CASLLGAGGWYEQYF.

The rearrangement joins TRBV19 to TRBJ2-1; 12 bases are a match to TRBD2. The CDR3 is made up of 15 amino acids. With V trimmed by 2 bases and J by 9 bases, 5 bases remained unmatched. Germline V gives CDR1 LNHDA, CDR2 SQIVND (reference sequence). The CDR3 is CASSITTSGSGEQFF. DNA of the CDR3: TGTGCCAGTAGTATAACGACTAGCGGGAGTGGTGAGCAGTTCTTC.

This chain links TRBV7-9 with TRBJ2-1, with no clear D. The CDR3 is 13 residues long. The germline gives CDR1 SEHNR, CDR2 FQNEAQ (reference sequence). Trimming removed 1 base at V and 7 bases at J, with 8 bases between. The CDR3 sequence is CASSLGATNEQFF. The DNA of the CDR3 is TGTGCCAGCAGCTTAGGGGCAACTAATGAGCAGTTCTTC.

J is TRBJ2-7 and V is TRBV19; a weak D match, TRBD1 (6 bases). Per germline, CDR1 LNHDA and CDR2 SQIVND (reference sequence). V dropped 1 base and J dropped 5 bases, with 18 bases sitting between them. The CDR3 extends over 16 amino acids. CDR3 sequence (DNA): TGTGCCAGTAGTATAGTTCAAGGGCGAGGGGACAACGAGCAGTACTTC. Its translation is CASSIVQGRGDNEQYF.

The rearrangement joins TRBV4-1 to TRBJ2-1; D ambiguous. This CDR3 has 13 residues. Germline V CDR1 and CDR2: MGHRA, YSYEKL. Trimming cost V 0 bases and J 3 bases, with 3 bases left between them. CDR3 DNA: TGCGCCAGCAGCCAAGATAACTACAATGAGCAGTTCTTC. Amino acids: CASSQDNYNEQFF.

This sequence joins TRBV28 and TRBJ2-3, with D maybe TRBD2 (5 bases). The ends were cut back, 8 bases at V and 3 bases at J, with 21 bases in the middle. CDR1 MDHEN and CDR2 SYDVKM come from the germline V gene. This CDR3 spans 16 amino acids. CDR3 sequence (DNA): TGTGCCAGCTCCCCGCCAACTGGAGCGGTGACAGATACGCAGTATTTT. Translated, it gives CASSPPTGAVTDTQYF. Together with reference TRBV28 and TRBJ2-3, the CDR3 gives the full variable domain: DVKVTQSSRYLVKRTGEKVFLECVQDMDHENMFWYRQDPGLGLRLIYFSYDVKMKEKGDIPEGYSVSREKKERFSLILESASTNQTSMYLCASSPPTGAVTDTQYFGPGTRLTVL.

V is TRBV5-1 and J is TRBJ2-7, with 7 bases lining up with TRBD2. Germline assignment: CDR1 SGHRS and CDR2 YFSETQ. CDR3 length: 14 amino acids. Trimming took 5 bases from V and 5 from J; bases not matched to a gene: 10. The CDR3 protein is CASRRGGSGDEQYF. The CDR3 DNA follows: TGCGCCAGCAGGAGGGGCGGGAGTGGAGACGAGCAGTACTTC.

The chain links TRBV6-5 to TRBJ1-4; D is ambiguous. The germline CDR1 and CDR2 sequences are MNHEY and SVGAGI. The CDR3 runs 13 residues. V was pared by 0 bases and J by 8 bases, with 7 bases between. The CDR3 region is CASSYSSGEKLFF. The DNA of the CDR3 is TGTGCCAGCAGTTACTCATCTGGCGAAAAACTGTTTTTT.

The rearrangement links TRBV7-2 to TRBJ2-5, with unresolved D. Trimming cost V 2 bases and J 5 bases, with 9 bases left between them. This CDR3 is built from 13 residues. Per the germline V gene, CDR1 is SGHTA and CDR2 is FQGNSA. The CDR3 coding sequence is TGTGCCAGCAGCTTACCGACCGGGGAGACCCAGTACTTC. Encoded protein: CASSLPTGETQYF.

V is TRBV7-9 and J is TRBJ1-1, with D maybe TRBD1 (6 bases). The CDR3 extends over 14 amino acids. Between the trimmed V and J ends, which lost 1 base and 1 base, there was a span of 7 bases. The germline V gene encodes CDR1 SEHNR and CDR2 FQNEAQ (reference sequence). The DNA of the CDR3 is TGTGCCAGCAGCTTAGGCAGGGGGAACACTGAAGCTTTCTTT. It specifies CASSLGRGNTEAFF.

This chain joins TRBV19 and TRBJ2-7, with D possibly TRBD1 on 5 matching bases. With 3 bases removed from V and 3 bases from J, the gap between germline ends came to 9 bases. In germline, CDR1 is LNHDA, CDR2 SQIVND (reference sequence). CDR3 length: 13 residues. DNA for the CDR3: TGTGCCAGTAGTATCCTTGACAGCTACGAGCAGTACTTC. Translated, it gives CASSILDSYEQYF.

This clone was counted a single time. CDR3 coding DNA: TGTGCCAGCAGCTTAGGCGGGCTAACGAACACCGGGGAGCTGTTTTTT. Translating gives CASSLGGLTNTGELFF. This chain connects TRBV11-3 to TRBJ2-2, with D perhaps matching TRBD2 (5 bases). Germline V CDR1 and CDR2: SGHNT, YENEEA. This CDR3 contains 16 residues. The V gene lost 1 base and the J gene lost 0 bases, with 9 bases spanning the gap.

The chain couples TRBV6-1 to TRBJ2-3; maybe TRBD1 (5 bases). The germline V gene encodes CDR1 MNHNS and CDR2 SASEGT. V was clipped by 4 bases and J by 0 bases, with 8 bases between them. The CDR3 contains 14 residues. Here the CDR3 reads CASSGGASTDTQYF. The CDR3, as DNA: TGTGCCAGCAGTGGTGGGGCTAGCACAGATACGCAGTATTTT.

The V call is TRBV29-1, the J call TRBJ2-7, with TRBD1 identical over 9 bases. The trim removed 3 bases at V and 0 bases at J, leaving 9 bases unmatched. The CDR3 runs 16 residues. The germline CDR1 and CDR2 sequences are SQVTM and ANQGSEA. The chain's CDR3 is CSVEEGGTGYSYEQYF. In nucleotides, the CDR3 is TGCAGCGTTGAGGAGGGGGGGACAGGGTACTCCTACGAGCAGTACTTC.

The chain employs TRBV9 and TRBJ2-1; possibly TRBD2 for D (6 bases). Trimming cost V 0 bases and J 0 bases, with 7 bases left between them. Germline V gene sequence: CDR1 SGDLS, CDR2 YYNGEE. This CDR3 is built from 15 residues. CDR3 in amino acids: CASSVGGDSYNEQFF. Written as DNA, the CDR3 is TGTGCCAGCAGCGTAGGCGGGGACTCCTACAATGAGCAGTTCTTC. The entire variable domain, with the rest obtained from reference TRBV9 and TRBJ2-1, is as follows: DSGVTQTPKHLITATGQRVTLRCSPRSGDLSVYWYQQSLDQGLQFLIQYYNGEERAKGNILERFSAQQFPDLHSELNLSSLELGDSALYFCASSVGGDSYNEQFFGPGTRLTVL.